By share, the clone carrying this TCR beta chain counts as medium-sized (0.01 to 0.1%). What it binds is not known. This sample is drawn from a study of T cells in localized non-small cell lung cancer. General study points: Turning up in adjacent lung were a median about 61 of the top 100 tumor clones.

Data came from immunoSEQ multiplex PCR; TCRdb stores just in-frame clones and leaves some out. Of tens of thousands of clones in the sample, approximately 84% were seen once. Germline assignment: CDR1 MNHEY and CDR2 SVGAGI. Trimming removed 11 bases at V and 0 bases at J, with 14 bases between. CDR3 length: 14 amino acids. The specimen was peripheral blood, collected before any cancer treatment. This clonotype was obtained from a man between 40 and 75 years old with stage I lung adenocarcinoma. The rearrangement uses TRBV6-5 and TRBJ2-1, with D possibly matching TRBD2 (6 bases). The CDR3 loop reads CAGLRRGSYNEQFF. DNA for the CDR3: TGTGCCGGCTTAAGGCGGGGCTCCTACAATGAGCAGTTCTTC.